The 11 T cell receptor beta chains reported below all come from one sample, sequenced in a study of cytomegalovirus exposure and HLA in healthy donors. 60 Vbeta and 13 Jbeta primers were used in PCR. TCRdb's table, derived via immunoSEQ multiplex PCR, lists solely in-frame clones and lacks some. The table records just over 150,000 clones, roughly 85% of them present only once. Input material: PBMCs. These receptor sequences come from a man between 18 and 29 years old in good health and CMV-seropositive.

The V gene is TRBV19, the J gene TRBJ2-3, with 7 bases identical to TRBD1. The CDR3 consists of 15 residues. The V gene end was trimmed by 7 bases and the J gene end by 1 base; junction bases not matched to a gene: 8. Germline loops: CDR1 LNHDA, CDR2 SQIVND (reference sequence). CDR3 in amino acids: CASTSTGRGTDTQYF. The CDR3 coding sequence is TGTGCCAGTACCTCGACAGGGAGAGGCACAGATACGCAGTATTTT.

The chain joins TRBV18 to TRBJ1-1; TRBD1 matches at 7 bases. The junction had 4 bases not matched to a gene; V was cut back by 2 bases and J by 4 bases. The CDR3 has 14 residues. Per germline, CDR1 KGHSH and CDR2 LQKENI. In DNA, the CDR3 is TGTGCCAGCTCACCAAACAGGGGAGCCACTGAAGCTTTCTTT. Amino acids: CASSPNRGATEAFF.

As DNA, the CDR3 is TGTGCCAGCACCCCCTCCCCCAGGGGTGGCTATGGCTACACCTTC. Its protein product is CASTPSPRGGYGYTF. This chain connects TRBV6-5 to TRBJ1-2; D perhaps matches TRBD1 (6 bases). This CDR3 region has 15 residues. Germline CDR1 reads MNHEY; CDR2 reads SVGAGI. Trimming cost V 7 bases and J 4 bases, with 19 bases left between them.

The V gene is TRBV6-4, the J gene TRBJ2-1; 9 bases fit TRBD1. The CDR3 consists of 15 residues. The junction had 7 bases not matched to a gene; V was cut back by 5 bases and J by 5 bases. The germline V gene encodes CDR1 MRHNA and CDR2 SNTAGT. This CDR3 is CASSTTGTGHNEQFF. In nucleotides, the CDR3 is TGTGCCAGCAGTACCACCGGGACAGGGCACAATGAGCAGTTCTTC.

The J gene is TRBJ1-3, the V gene TRBV7-8; a weak D match, TRBD1 (6 bases). The germline gives CDR1 SGHVS, CDR2 FQNEAQ. With 3 bases removed from V and 0 bases from J, the gap between germline ends came to 12 bases. The CDR3 extends over 16 amino acids. This chain's CDR3 is CASSLRRDNSGNTIYF. DNA for the CDR3: TGTGCCAGCAGCTTGCGACGGGACAACTCTGGAAACACCATATATTTT.

The rearrangement uses TRBV6-6 and TRBJ2-2; tentative D call: TRBD1 (6 bases). The CDR3 is 14 amino acids. Trimming pared 6 bases from V and 7 bases from J, leaving 15 bases between. Germline V gives CDR1 MNHNY, CDR2 SVGAGI (reference sequence). In DNA form, the CDR3 reads TGTGCCAGCAGGTTCTTAGGGGGAGACGGGGAGCTGTTTTTT. This codes for CASRFLGGDGELFF.

The V and J genes are TRBV7-8 and TRBJ2-7; 11 bases fit TRBD1. The CDR3 is 12 residues long. Per the germline V gene, CDR1 is SGHVS and CDR2 is FQNEAQ. The V segment lost 5 bases and the J segment 13 bases; nucleotides outside the gene matches: 7. The CDR3 DNA follows: TGTGCCAGCAGCCCGAGCGGGACAGGGGGTTACTTC. The encoded protein is CASSPSGTGGYF.

V usage is TRBV11-3 and J usage is TRBJ2-1; 10 positions agree with TRBD2. This CDR3 is 14 amino acids long. Germline V gives CDR1 SGHNT, CDR2 YENEEA. With 4 bases clipped from V and 10 bases from J, the junction kept 7 bases outside the gene matches. The CDR3 DNA reads TGTGCCAGCAGCTCCAGCGGGGGGGCAGGGGAGCAGTTCTTC. Protein: CASSSSGGAGEQFF.

The chain is built from TRBV6-5 and TRBJ1-2, with 9 bases matching TRBD1. CDR1 MNHEY and CDR2 SVGAGI come from the germline V gene. V lost 11 bases, J lost 8 bases, and 18 bases stayed unmatched. The CDR3 is 15 residues long. The CDR3 sequence is CAARGTGTLMGGYTF. The CDR3 DNA reads TGTGCCGCAAGAGGGACAGGGACCCTAATGGGGGGCTACACCTTC.

The genes are TRBV11-2 and TRBJ2-3; the match to TRBD2 covers 8 bases. The length of the CDR3 is 15 residues. V lost 5 bases and J lost 8; bases outside the gene matches: 12. In germline, CDR1 is SGHAT, CDR2 FQNNGV. The CDR3 DNA sequence: TGTGCCAGCAGCATCAAGCGGGACGCGGGGGGTACGCAGTATTTT. Amino acids: CASSIKRDAGGTQYF.

This clone is a singleton in its sample. V gene TRBV23-1 combines with J gene TRBJ2-3; possibly TRBD1 for D (6 bases). TRBV23-1 is an open reading frame whose function is uncertain. The V end was cut by 3 bases, the J end by 0 bases, with 13 bases between. The CDR3 loop spans 16 amino acids. DNA for the CDR3: TGCGCCAGCAGTCAGTCCCGGGACACCAGCACAGATACGCAGTATTTT. Translation: CASSQSRDTSTDTQYF.